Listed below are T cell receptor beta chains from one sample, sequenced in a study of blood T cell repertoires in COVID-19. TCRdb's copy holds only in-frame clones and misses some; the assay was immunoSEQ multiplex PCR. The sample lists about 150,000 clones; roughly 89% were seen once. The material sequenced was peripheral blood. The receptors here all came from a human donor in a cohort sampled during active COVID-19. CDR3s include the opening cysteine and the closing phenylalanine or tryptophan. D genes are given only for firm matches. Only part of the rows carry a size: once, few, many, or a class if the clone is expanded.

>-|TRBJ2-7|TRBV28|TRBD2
TGTGCCAGCAGTTTAGCGGGAGGGCCTATCTACGAGCAGTACTTC
CASSLAGGPIYEQYF
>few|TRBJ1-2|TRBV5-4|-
TGTGCCAGCAGCTTGGCCGGGGGTAGCTATGGCTACACCTTC
CASSLAGGSYGYTF
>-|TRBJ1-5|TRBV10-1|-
TGCGCCAGCTCGGGGGGGAGCAATCAGCCCCAGCATTTT
CASSGGSNQPQHF
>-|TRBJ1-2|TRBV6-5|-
TGTGCCAGCACGTTGGGGCAGGGGAGCTATGGCTACACCTTC
CASTLGQGSYGYTF
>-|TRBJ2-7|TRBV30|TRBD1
TGTGCCTGGAGAACCGACAGGGCCGGCGAGCAGTACTTC
CAWRTDRAGEQYF
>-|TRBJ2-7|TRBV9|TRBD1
TGTGCCAGCAGCGTAGCGGTGGGGACAGGGCTATACGAGCAGTACTTC
CASSVAVGTGLYEQYF
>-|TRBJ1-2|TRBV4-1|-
TGCGCCAGCAGCCAAGAGTTGACAGCAGCTAACTATGGCTACACCTTC
CASSQELTAANYGYTF
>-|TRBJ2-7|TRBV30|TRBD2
TGTGCCTGGAAGACTAGCGGGGGGTTCTACGAGCAGTACTTC
CAWKTSGGFYEQYF
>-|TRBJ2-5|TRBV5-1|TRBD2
TGCGCCAGCAGCTCCTATGGGGGGGGCCAAGAGACCCAGTACTTC
CASSSYGGGQETQYF
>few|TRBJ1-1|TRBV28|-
TGTGCCAGCACGCGGGGGAACACTGAAGCTTTCTTT
CASTRGNTEAFF
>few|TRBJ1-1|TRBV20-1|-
TGCAGTGCTAGTTGGGGGCGCGACACTGAAGCTTTCTTT
CSASWGRDTEAFF
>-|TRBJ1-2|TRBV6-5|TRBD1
TGTGCCAGCAGCCAAAGACAGGGCTCGATTTATGGCTACACCTTC
CASSQRQGSIYGYTF
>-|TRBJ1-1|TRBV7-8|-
TGTGCCAGCAGCTTAGATCTGACAGGCAAAGGGGACACTGAAGCTTTCTTT
CASSLDLTGKGDTEAFF
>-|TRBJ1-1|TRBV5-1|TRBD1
TGCGCCAGCAGCTTGATGCCAGGGGGCAGGGACACTGAAGCTTTCTTT
CASSLMPGGRDTEAFF
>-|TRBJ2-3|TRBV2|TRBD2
TGTGCCACCCTGCTGGGACTAGCGGTGACAGATACGCAGTATTTT
CATLLGLAVTDTQYF
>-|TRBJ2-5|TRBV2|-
TGTGCCAGCAGAGGCGGAGAGACCCAGTACTTC
CASRGGETQYF
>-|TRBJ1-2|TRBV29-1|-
TGCAGCGTTGACATCGCCGGGGAAATTAACTATGGCTACACCTTC
CSVDIAGEINYGYTF
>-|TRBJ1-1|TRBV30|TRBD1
TGTGCCTGGACAGGGGGAATAAACACTGAAGCTTTCTTT
CAWTGGINTEAFF
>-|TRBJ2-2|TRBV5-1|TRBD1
TGCGCCAGCAGCGGAGGGACAGGGATCTCCGGGGAGCTGTTTTTT
CASSGGTGISGELFF
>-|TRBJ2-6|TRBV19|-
TGTGCCAGTAGTCTGAGGGAGGGGGCTGGGGCCAACGTCCTGACTTTC
CASSLREGAGANVLTF
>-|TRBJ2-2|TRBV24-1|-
TGTGCCACCAGTGACCCGTCCGGAGGGTTTATCACCGGGGAGCTGTTTTTT
CATSDPSGGFITGELFF
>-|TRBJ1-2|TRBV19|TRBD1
TGTGCCAGTAGCGACAGGGGGCAGGGTTATGGCTACACCTTC
CASSDRGQGYGYTF
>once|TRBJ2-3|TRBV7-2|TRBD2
TGTGCCAGCAGCTTAGCGGTAGCGGGGGTCACAGATACGCAGTATTTT
CASSLAVAGVTDTQYF
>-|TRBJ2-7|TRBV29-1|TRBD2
TGCAGCGTCGGGTCCATGCCTAGCGGCTACGAGCAGTACTTC
CSVGSMPSGYEQYF
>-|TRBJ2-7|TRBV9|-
TGTGCCAGCAGCCCCCAGGGGGGAACCTACGAGCAGTACTTC
CASSPQGGTYEQYF